This entry features one TCR beta chain sequence. Antigen: not known. The sample is drawn from a study of cytomegalovirus exposure and HLA in healthy donors. About the study: Most genotyped donors, approximately 81% of about 400, had Caucasian-associated genetic ancestry.

With V trimmed by 2 bases and J by 4 bases, 10 bases remained unmatched. Germline CDR1 and CDR2: MGHRA and YSYEKL. CDR3 length: 17 residues. Study-level points and caveats: A later analysis showed that HLA-associated TCR beta chains had undergone more clonal expansion than equally common others.

The PCR was carried out with 60 Vbeta primers and 13 Jbeta primers. The method was immunoSEQ multiplex PCR; TCRdb's version includes in-frame clones alone and lacks a portion of them. The profile shows some 130,000 clones, more than 65% of them singletons. Healthy bone marrow donors made up the donors. Whereas donors were nominally healthy upon sampling, unrecorded immune exposures were probable. The sequenced sample was PBMCs. The genes are TRBV4-1 and TRBJ1-5; 8 nucleotides match TRBD1. The sequence came from a man between 45 and 60 years old in good health and CMV-seronegative. Here the CDR3 DNA reads TGCGCCAGCAGCCAACTGGGCGGACAGGGTTGGAATCAGCCCCAGCATTTT. Amino acids: CASSQLGGQGWNQPQHF.